Following are 6 T cell receptor beta chains from one sample sequenced in a study of cytomegalovirus exposure and HLA in healthy donors. The PCR employed 60 Vbeta primers together with 13 Jbeta primers. The data were produced by immunoSEQ multiplex PCR, yet TCRdb's version contains in-frame clones alone and is incomplete. The sample has about 140,000 clones, roughly 90% seen once. The sample taken for sequencing was PBMCs. The receptors shown here come from a woman aged 40 to 50 in good health and CMV-seronegative.

The chain has TRBV9 and TRBJ2-7; 8 bases match TRBD1. V lost 2 bases, J lost 3 bases, and 7 bases stayed unmatched. The CDR3 sequence is 15 residues long. Germline V CDR1 and CDR2: SGDLS, YYNGEE. The CDR3 is CASSVTGQANYEQYF. The CDR3 DNA sequence: TGTGCCAGCAGCGTGACGGGACAGGCTAACTACGAGCAGTACTTC.

This clone appeared once. The chain couples TRBV30 to TRBJ2-1; 9 nucleotides match TRBD2. CDR3 length equals 13 residues. The J segment lost 8 bases and the V segment lost 5 bases, leaving 7 bases of the junction unmatched. The V gene's germline CDR1 is GTSNPN and CDR2 SVGIG (reference sequence). The CDR3 DNA reads TGTGCCTGGGGGGGGACTAGCCCACATGAGCAGTTCTTC. This translates into CAWGGTSPHEQFF.

V gene TRBV7-2 combines with J gene TRBJ1-2; possible D gene TRBD1, 6 bases. V was trimmed by 1 base and J by 4 bases, leaving 13 bases between them. The germline gives CDR1 SGHTA, CDR2 FQGNSA. This CDR3 is 15 amino acids long. Here the CDR3 reads CASSLDRDTTYGYTF. The CDR3 bases are TGTGCCAGCAGCTTAGACCGGGACACCACCTATGGCTACACCTTC. The complete variable domain, with remaining parts taken from reference TRBV7-2 and TRBJ1-2, reads GAGVSQSPSNKVTEKGKDVELRCDPISGHTALYWYRQSLGQGLEFLIYFQGNSAPDKSGLPSDRFSAERTGGSVSTLTIQRTQQEDSAVYLCASSLDRDTTYGYTFGSGTRLTVV.

The chain couples TRBV7-2 to TRBJ1-5; D gene uncertain. CDR1 is SGHTA and CDR2 is FQGNSA in the germline V gene. The CDR3 has 14 amino acids. The V gene lost 2 bases and the J gene lost 0 bases, with 5 bases spanning the gap. The DNA for the CDR3 is TGTGCCAGCAGCTTACAGGTTAGCAATCAGCCCCAGCATTTT. Protein product: CASSLQVSNQPQHF.

This sequence joins TRBV23-1 and TRBJ1-2; D is ambiguous. TRBV23-1 is an ORF, with its function uncertain. The CDR3 runs to 12 residues. Trimming took off 5 bases at V and 5 bases at J, with 9 bases between the two ends. The CDR3 here is CASSWRDYGYTF. CDR3 nucleotide sequence: TGCGCCAGCAGTTGGAGGGATTATGGCTACACCTTC.

V usage is TRBV7-9 and J usage is TRBJ2-3; tentative D call: TRBD2 (6 bases). Trimming removed 5 bases at V and 4 bases at J, with 19 bases between. The germline CDR1 and CDR2 sequences are SEHNR and FQNEAQ (reference sequence). The CDR3 runs to 16 residues. The CDR3 nucleotides read TGTGCCAGCAGCCAAGGTTCCGGGGGAGCCGCAGATACGCAGTATTTT. Translating gives CASSQGSGGAADTQYF.